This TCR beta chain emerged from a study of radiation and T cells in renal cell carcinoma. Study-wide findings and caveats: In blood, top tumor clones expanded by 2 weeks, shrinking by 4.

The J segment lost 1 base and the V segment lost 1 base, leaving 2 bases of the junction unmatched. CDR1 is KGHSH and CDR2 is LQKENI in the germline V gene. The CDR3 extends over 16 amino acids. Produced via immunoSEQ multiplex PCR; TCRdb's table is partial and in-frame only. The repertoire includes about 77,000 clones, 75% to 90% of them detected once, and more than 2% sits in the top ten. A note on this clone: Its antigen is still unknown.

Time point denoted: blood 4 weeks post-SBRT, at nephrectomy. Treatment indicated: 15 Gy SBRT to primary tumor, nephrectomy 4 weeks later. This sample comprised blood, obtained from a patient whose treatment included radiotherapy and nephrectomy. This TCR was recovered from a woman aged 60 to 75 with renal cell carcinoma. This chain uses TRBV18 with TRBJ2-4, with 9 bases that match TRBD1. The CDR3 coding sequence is TGTGCCAGCTCACCACTACAGGGGGCGGCCAAAAACATTCAGTACTTC. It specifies CASSPLQGAAKNIQYF.